This TCR beta chain was sequenced for a study of regulatory T cells in long-lasting Graves disease. Overall study results and limits: Repertoires from persistent disease leaned toward TRBV28, TRBJ1-2 and TRBJ2-5.

As to time point: newly diagnosed GD, antithyroid drugs for less than 3 months. PBMC-extracted RNA yielded the TCR library. Construction of TCR beta libraries relied on iRepertoire HTBI primers and on Arm-PCR targeting CDR3 regions. Each CDR3 protein is one row after TCRdb ran MiXCR on the multiplex PCR reads. The table includes about 220,000 distinct CDR3 sequences, roughly a fifth detected once. This clonotype came up many times. Its antigen is not identified. V was shortened by 0 bases and J by 4 bases, with 4 bases between the two germline ends. The germline CDR1 and CDR2 sequences are SGHRS and YFSETQ. The CDR3 is 13 residues long. These data were also reused for a study on T cells in Graves' hyperthyroidism and ophthalmopathy. That work states: Diagnoses were established using clinical symptoms, serum thyroxine and TRAb, thyroid ultrasound and orbital computed tomography.

This TCR was recovered from a woman aged 25 to 39 with Graves disease. The chain is built from TRBV5-1 and TRBJ2-2, with D hard to call. Sequenced here: peripheral blood mononuclear cells (PBMCs), sampled at new diagnosis, from a patient treated with antithyroid drugs. The CDR3 bases are TGCGCCAGCAGCTTGGATAGCACCGGGGAGCTGTTTTTT. Amino acids: CASSLDSTGELFF.